Below, 23 T cell receptor beta chains from the same sample are listed, as sequenced in a study of control samples from healthy donors and cancer patients. Profiled with immunoSEQ multiplex PCR; TCRdb holds only in-frame clones, not every one. The data show about 130,000 clones, over 80% seen once. The sequenced sample was blood. The receptors derive from a woman between 50 and 59 years old in good health.

The V call is TRBV2, the J call TRBJ2-1; 9 positions match TRBD1. CDR1 and CDR2 (germline): SNHLY, FYNNEI. The CDR3 has 13 residues. Trimming at V came to 4 bases and at J to 7 bases, leaving 2 bases not matched to a gene. The CDR3 DNA reads TGTGCCAGCAGTGGTGACAGGGGGAATGAGCAGTTCTTC. Translation gives CASSGDRGNEQFF. The full variable domain, in which reference TRBV2 and TRBJ2-1 provide the parts outside the CDR3, is EPEVTQTPSHQVTQMGQEVILRCVPISNHLYFYWYRQILGQKVEFLVSFYNNEISEKSEIFDDQFSVERPDGSNFTLKIRSTKLEDSAMYFCASSGDRGNEQFFGPGTRLTVL.

The chain joins TRBV9 to TRBJ1-1; 8 positions match TRBD1. The V gene end was trimmed by 3 bases and the J gene end by 5 bases; junction bases not matched to a gene: 6. Germline CDR1 reads SGDLS; CDR2 reads YYNGEE. The CDR3 contains 14 residues. DNA for the CDR3: TGTGCCAGCAGCGCAGGACAGGGTTGGACTGAAGCTTTCTTT. It codes for CASSAGQGWTEAFF.

J is TRBJ2-5 and V is TRBV2; 9 bases agree with TRBD2. From germline, CDR1 is SNHLY and CDR2 FYNNEI. This CDR3 spans 16 amino acids. Germline trimming cut 4 bases from V and 4 bases from J; bases unmatched to any gene: 10. The CDR3 region has the DNA TGTGCCAGCAGTGGGGTAGCGGGAGAGAAAGGAGAGACCCAGTACTTC. It specifies CASSGVAGEKGETQYF.

This chain uses TRBV9 with TRBJ1-2; TRBD1 might be the D (6 bases). The CDR3 totals 13 residues. Between the trimmed V and J ends, which lost 3 bases and 6 bases, there was a span of 12 bases. The germline V gene has CDR1 SGDLS and CDR2 YYNGEE. CDR3 DNA sequence: TGTGCCAGCAGCGCCAGGGGACAAGATGGCTACACCTTC. Translating gives CASSARGQDGYTF.

This clone is a singleton in its sample. CDR3 amino acids: CSAMASGESYGYTF. The CDR3 DNA follows: TGCAGCGCCATGGCGTCGGGTGAGAGCTATGGCTACACCTTC. V usage is TRBV29-1 and J usage is TRBJ1-2; D is uncertain. Germline loops: CDR1 SQVTM, CDR2 ANQGSEA. There are 14 residues in the CDR3. Trimming pared 7 bases from V and 4 bases from J, leaving 19 bases between.

The chain carries TRBV7-8 and TRBJ1-2; no reliable D call. Looked up from germline, CDR1 is SGHVS and CDR2 is FQNEAQ. This CDR3 has 14 residues. V was cut by 2 bases and J by 5 bases, with 12 bases left in between. CDR3 in DNA: TGTGCCAGCAGCTTACGCAGAGGGTTTTATGGCTACACCTTC. Residues: CASSLRRGFYGYTF. The variable domain in full, with the rest retrieved from reference TRBV7-8 and TRBJ1-2, is GAGVSQSPRYKVAKRGQDVALRCDPISGHVSLFWYQQALGQGPEFLTYFQNEAQLDKSGLPSDRFFAERPEGSVSTLKIQRTQQEDSAVYLCASSLRRGFYGYTFGSGTRLTVV.

V gene TRBV28 combines with J gene TRBJ1-1, with 9 bases fitting TRBD1. Trimming at V came to 6 bases and at J to 7 bases, leaving 15 bases not matched to a gene. CDR1 is MDHEN and CDR2 is SYDVKM in the germline V gene. The CDR3 totals 16 residues. The CDR3 region is CASREPGQGKFGEAFF. The CDR3 coding sequence is TGTGCCAGCAGAGAACCGGGACAGGGTAAATTTGGTGAAGCTTTCTTT.

As DNA, the CDR3 is TGCGCCAGCAGCTCTAGACAGGGGGCCTCCTACGAGCAGTACTTC. Translation: CASSSRQGASYEQYF. V and J are TRBV5-1 and TRBJ2-7, with 10 nucleotides matching TRBD1. Germline loops: CDR1 SGHRS, CDR2 YFSETQ. With V trimmed by 3 bases and J by 0 bases, 3 bases remained unmatched. The CDR3 is 15 residues long.

The genes are TRBV6-1 and TRBJ1-1; D is unclear. The V gene lost 3 bases and the J gene lost 0 bases, with 5 bases spanning the gap. There are 13 residues in the CDR3. The germline V gene encodes CDR1 MNHNS and CDR2 SASEGT. The CDR3, as DNA: TGTGCCAGCAGTGACAGAATGAACACTGAAGCTTTCTTT. Encoded protein: CASSDRMNTEAFF.

The chain recombines TRBV2 with TRBJ2-2, with TRBD1 as a possible D gene (8 bases). This CDR3 has 14 amino acids. The V gene lost 11 bases and the J gene lost 6 bases, with 19 bases spanning the gap. Per the germline V gene, CDR1 is SNHLY and CDR2 is FYNNEI. Written as DNA, the CDR3 is TGTGCCTCCTCGATTACAGGGGGGGCCGGGGAGCTGTTTTTT. As protein: CASSITGGAGELFF.

This clone has a single count. The V and J genes are TRBV4-1 and TRBJ1-6, with 8 positions matching TRBD1. CDR1 and CDR2 from the germline V gene are MGHRA and YSYEKL. The CDR3 length is 15 residues. J lost 7 bases, V lost 1 base, and 3 bases had no gene match. The CDR3 DNA reads as TGCGCCAGCAGCCAAGGGGACAGGCCAAATTCACCCCTCCACTTT. This gives the protein CASSQGDRPNSPLHF.

The gene calls are TRBV7-2 and TRBJ2-1; 9 bases agree with TRBD2. V lost 0 bases to trimming and J lost 5 bases; unmatched junction nucleotides: 2. CDR1 is SGHTA and CDR2 is FQGNSA in the germline V gene. The CDR3 has 15 residues. CDR3 residues: CASSLAAGGNNEQFF. In DNA, the CDR3 is TGTGCCAGCAGCTTAGCGGCGGGAGGGAACAATGAGCAGTTCTTC.

V is TRBV20-1 and J is TRBJ2-7; D perhaps matches TRBD2 (6 bases). The germline V and J ends were trimmed by 3 bases and 2 bases, with 14 bases remaining between them. The germline gives CDR1 DFQATT, CDR2 SNEGSKA (reference sequence). The CDR3 is 14 amino acids. This CDR3 is CSASKSSGAYEQYF. The CDR3 DNA sequence: TGCAGTGCTAGTAAAAGTTCGGGGGCCTACGAGCAGTACTTC.

The chain carries TRBV28 and TRBJ2-1; D perhaps matches TRBD1 (5 bases). Per the germline V gene, CDR1 is MDHEN and CDR2 is SYDVKM. The CDR3 is 15 amino acids. With 6 bases removed from V and 7 bases from J, the gap between germline ends came to 19 bases. CDR3 bases: TGTGCCAGCAGCAAAACAGGTGGGCGCTTGAATGAGCAGTTCTTC. Protein: CASSKTGGRLNEQFF.

The chain recombines TRBV5-4 with TRBJ2-7; 8 bases agree with TRBD2. CDR3 length: 16 residues. J gave up 3 bases and V 4 bases, and 12 bases lay outside the gene matches. Germline V gene lookup returns CDR1 SGHNT and CDR2 YYREEE (reference sequence). For the CDR3, the DNA is TGTGCCAGCAGCCCGACCGTGGGACTAGGGATCTACGAGCAGTACTTC. Its translation is CASSPTVGLGIYEQYF.

The chain has TRBV2 and TRBJ1-1; D gene uncertain. This CDR3 is 13 amino acids long. The V end was cut by 2 bases, the J end by 4 bases, with 8 bases between. The germline V gene has CDR1 SNHLY and CDR2 FYNNEI. The CDR3 reads CASSELVLTEAFF. DNA for the CDR3: TGTGCCAGCAGTGAATTGGTTCTCACTGAAGCTTTCTTT.

The J gene is TRBJ2-7, the V gene TRBV7-2, with 7 bases aligning to TRBD1. This CDR3 is 14 amino acids long. Germline loops: CDR1 SGHTA, CDR2 FQGNSA. Losses at the gene ends were 7 bases for V and 4 bases for J; bases not matched to a gene: 10. The CDR3 DNA is TGTGCCAGCAAACTTACAGGGGCCTCATACGAGCAGTACTTC. Translated: CASKLTGASYEQYF.

This chain joins TRBV6-2 or TRBV6-3 and TRBJ2-3; 10 nucleotides align to TRBD2. Germline trimming cut 3 bases from V and 0 bases from J; bases unmatched to any gene: 6. Germline CDR1 is MNHEY and CDR2 is SVGEGT. This CDR3 comprises 17 residues. In DNA form, the CDR3 reads TGTGCCAGCAGTTATTGGGGGACTAGCGCTAGCACAGATACGCAGTATTTT. Protein: CASSYWGTSASTDTQYF.

This clone has only a few counts. This rearrangement joins TRBV5-1 to TRBJ2-7; 14 bases fit TRBD2. This CDR3 is 17 amino acids long. The V gene's germline CDR1 is SGHRS and CDR2 YFSETQ. V was pared by 4 bases and J by 2 bases, with 8 bases of the junction left unmatched. CDR3 amino acids: CASSVGTSGGPPYEQYF. In DNA form, the CDR3 reads TGCGCCAGCAGCGTCGGGACTAGCGGGGGCCCTCCCTACGAGCAGTACTTC.

The rearrangement uses TRBV15 and TRBJ1-5, with a tentative D call TRBD1 (6 bases). The CDR3 runs 18 residues. Trimming took off 1 base at V and 2 bases at J, with 18 bases between the two ends. The germline gives CDR1 LNHNV, CDR2 YYDKDF (reference sequence). The chain's CDR3 is CATSRAIQQGFGNQPQHF. The CDR3 coding sequence is TGTGCCACCAGCAGAGCGATCCAACAGGGATTCGGCAATCAGCCCCAGCATTTT.

This rearrangement joins TRBV14 to TRBJ1-2; D is ambiguous. The CDR3 loop spans 12 amino acids. V shed 6 bases and J shed 4 bases, with 9 bases lying between them. Germline CDR1 and CDR2: SGHDN and FVKESK. As DNA, the CDR3 is TGTGCCAGCAGTCAGCAAGTCTATGGCTACACCTTC. This encodes CASSQQVYGYTF.

V is TRBV25-1 and J is TRBJ1-6; 9 bases match TRBD1. CDR1 MGHDK and CDR2 SYGVNS come from the germline V gene. J was trimmed by 9 bases and V by 6 bases; bases with no gene match: 6. This CDR3 has 14 amino acids. The CDR3 DNA is TGTGCCAGCAGCCGGACAGGGGAGGTTTCACCCCTCCACTTT. It is translated as CASSRTGEVSPLHF.

The CDR3 protein is CASSVAGTMGSPLHF. CDR3 in DNA: TGTGCCAGCAGCGTAGCCGGGACTATGGGTTCACCCCTCCACTTT. V usage is TRBV9 and J usage is TRBJ1-6, with D possibly being TRBD1 (5 bases). This CDR3 spans 15 amino acids. V was cut by 0 bases and J by 9 bases, with 13 bases left in between. Germline CDR1 reads SGDLS; CDR2 reads YYNGEE.